This is a list of T cell receptor beta chains from one sample in a study of blood T cell repertoires in COVID-19. Clones were read by immunoSEQ multiplex PCR, and TCRdb kept only the in-frame ones, dropping some. The sample shows roughly 150,000 clones, around 89% of them seen only once. Sequenced material: peripheral blood. The receptors were sampled from a woman aged 40-49 years with acute or convalescent COVID-19. CDR3s include the opening cysteine and the closing phenylalanine or tryptophan. Clone sizes are given selectively: once, few, many, or a class where the clone is expanded.

CDR3 protein: CASSEAGWDEKLFF
CDR3 length: 14
V gene: TRBV19
clone size: .

CDR3 protein: CASSLDGPGLALTLGTDTQYF
CDR3 length: 21
V gene: TRBV7-3
clone size: .

CDR3 protein: CASSLPGGGNEQFF
CDR3 length: 14
V gene: TRBV7-8
clone size: .

CDR3 protein: CASSSSENIQYF
CDR3 length: 12
V gene: TRBV6-5
clone size: .

CDR3 protein: CASSPIRQRASTDTQYF
CDR3 length: 17
V gene: TRBV7-9
clone size: .

CDR3 protein: CARGTGESGANVLTF
CDR3 length: 15
V gene: TRBV2
clone size: .

CDR3 protein: CARDPGQQYTEAFF
CDR3 length: 14
V gene: TRBV6-5
clone size: .

CDR3 protein: CASSVEGDRAYNEQFF
CDR3 length: 16
V gene: TRBV9
clone size: .

CDR3 protein: CASSFPLAGGIFNEQFF
CDR3 length: 17
V gene: TRBV5-1
clone size: .

CDR3 protein: CASSTGDQETQYF
CDR3 length: 13
V gene: TRBV12-3/TRBV12-4
clone size: .

CDR3 protein: CASSGTGGAAGANVLTF
CDR3 length: 17
V gene: TRBV13
clone size: .

CDR3 protein: CAWSTGIGEQYF
CDR3 length: 12
V gene: TRBV30
clone size: .

CDR3 protein: CASSPETGRTEAFF
CDR3 length: 14
V gene: TRBV4-1
clone size: .

CDR3 protein: CASSAEVTGVSYEQYF
CDR3 length: 16
V gene: TRBV3-1/TRBV3-2
clone size: .

CDR3 protein: CASSGNRQGYAGELFF
CDR3 length: 16
V gene: TRBV6-1
clone size: .

CDR3 protein: CASSLGLAGAHTGELFF
CDR3 length: 17
V gene: TRBV7-9
clone size: .

CDR3 protein: CAWSPGRALPTQYF
CDR3 length: 14
V gene: TRBV30
clone size: .

CDR3 protein: CASSQDGRRGEQFF
CDR3 length: 14
V gene: TRBV3-1/TRBV3-2
clone size: .

CDR3 protein: CASSYSYTGGGEQFF
CDR3 length: 15
V gene: TRBV6-5
clone size: .

CDR3 protein: CASSDSYEQYF
CDR3 length: 11
V gene: TRBV2
clone size: .

CDR3 protein: CATSDPLTSLDTQYF
CDR3 length: 15
V gene: TRBV24-1
clone size: .

CDR3 protein: CASSLDFEGATYEQYF
CDR3 length: 16
V gene: TRBV7-9
clone size: .

CDR3 protein: CASSELRGGYEQFF
CDR3 length: 14
V gene: TRBV10-2
clone size: .

CDR3 protein: CASNLDRDNYGYTF
CDR3 length: 14
V gene: TRBV19
clone size: .

CDR3 protein: CASSYLEANTEAFF
CDR3 length: 14
V gene: TRBV6-5
clone size: .

CDR3 protein: CASSPMEGRNTEAFF
CDR3 length: 15
V gene: TRBV5-4
clone size: .

CDR3 protein: CASSLRAYEQYF
CDR3 length: 12
V gene: TRBV4-1
clone size: .

CDR3 protein: CASLWGQGAAEAFF
CDR3 length: 14
V gene: TRBV18
clone size: once

CDR3 protein: CASSFDRALTDTQYF
CDR3 length: 15
V gene: TRBV11-2
clone size: once

CDR3 protein: CASSPGGGSYGYTF
CDR3 length: 14
V gene: TRBV6-5
clone size: .

CDR3 protein: CASSTQPGLGNIQYF
CDR3 length: 15
V gene: TRBV14
clone size: once

CDR3 protein: CATFQWKGDTGELFF
CDR3 length: 15
V gene: TRBV6-6
clone size: .

CDR3 protein: CASSWGQSNYEQYF
CDR3 length: 14
V gene: TRBV19
clone size: .

CDR3 protein: CASSLFLAGSGDTQYF
CDR3 length: 16
V gene: TRBV5-5
clone size: .

CDR3 protein: CASSYSVGGAGGVTDTQYF
CDR3 length: 19
V gene: TRBV13
clone size: .

CDR3 protein: CASSQVSGLAGGPNEQFF
CDR3 length: 18
V gene: TRBV4-1
clone size: .

CDR3 protein: CASSAMLAGVAGELFF
CDR3 length: 16
V gene: TRBV9
clone size: .

CDR3 protein: CASSLESSGQGTDTQYF
CDR3 length: 17
V gene: TRBV5-1
clone size: .

CDR3 protein: CASSLGPGQGYEQYF
CDR3 length: 15
V gene: TRBV13
clone size: .

CDR3 protein: CASSETDRTYEQYF
CDR3 length: 14
V gene: TRBV2
clone size: .

CDR3 protein: CASSRAGSSYNEQFF
CDR3 length: 15
V gene: TRBV19
clone size: .

CDR3 protein: CASGQGLVGEKLFF
CDR3 length: 14
V gene: TRBV3-1/TRBV3-2
clone size: .